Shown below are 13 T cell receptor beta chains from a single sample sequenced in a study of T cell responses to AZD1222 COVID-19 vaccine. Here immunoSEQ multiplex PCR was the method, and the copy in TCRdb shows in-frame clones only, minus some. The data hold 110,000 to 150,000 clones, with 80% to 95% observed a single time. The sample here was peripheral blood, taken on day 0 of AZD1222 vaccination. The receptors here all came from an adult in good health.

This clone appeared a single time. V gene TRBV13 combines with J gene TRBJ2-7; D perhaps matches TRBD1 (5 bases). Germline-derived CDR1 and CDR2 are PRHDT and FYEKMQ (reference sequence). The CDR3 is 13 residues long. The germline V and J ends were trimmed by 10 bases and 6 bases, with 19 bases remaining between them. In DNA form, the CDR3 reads TGTGCCACCCAGACAGAGTTCGGCGTCGAGCAGTACTTC. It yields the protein CATQTEFGVEQYF.

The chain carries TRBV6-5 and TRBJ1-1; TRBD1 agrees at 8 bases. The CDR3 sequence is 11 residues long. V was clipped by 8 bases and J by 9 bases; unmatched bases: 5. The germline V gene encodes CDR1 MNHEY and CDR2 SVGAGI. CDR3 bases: TGTGCCAGCGGGGACAGGTCGAAAGCTTTCTTT. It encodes CASGDRSKAFF.

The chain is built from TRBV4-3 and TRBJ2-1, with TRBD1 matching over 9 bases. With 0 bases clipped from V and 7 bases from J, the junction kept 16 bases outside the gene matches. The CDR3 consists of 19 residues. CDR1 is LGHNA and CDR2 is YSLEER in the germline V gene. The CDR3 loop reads CASSQDFTPGQGFLNEQFF. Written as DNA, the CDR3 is TGCGCCAGCAGCCAAGATTTTACGCCGGGACAGGGTTTTTTGAATGAGCAGTTCTTC.

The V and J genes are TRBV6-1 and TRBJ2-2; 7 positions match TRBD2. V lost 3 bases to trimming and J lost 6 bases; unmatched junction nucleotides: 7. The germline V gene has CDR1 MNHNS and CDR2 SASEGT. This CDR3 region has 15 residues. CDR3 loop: CASSDLGGGPGELFF. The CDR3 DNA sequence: TGTGCCAGCAGTGATCTGGGGGGGGGACCCGGGGAGCTGTTTTTT.

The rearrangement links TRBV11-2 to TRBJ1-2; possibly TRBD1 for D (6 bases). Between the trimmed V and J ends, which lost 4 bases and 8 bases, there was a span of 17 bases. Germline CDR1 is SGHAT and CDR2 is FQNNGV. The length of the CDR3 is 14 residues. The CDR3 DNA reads TGTGCCAGCAGCTCAGGGGAGACAGCCTACGGCTACACCTTC. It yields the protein CASSSGETAYGYTF.

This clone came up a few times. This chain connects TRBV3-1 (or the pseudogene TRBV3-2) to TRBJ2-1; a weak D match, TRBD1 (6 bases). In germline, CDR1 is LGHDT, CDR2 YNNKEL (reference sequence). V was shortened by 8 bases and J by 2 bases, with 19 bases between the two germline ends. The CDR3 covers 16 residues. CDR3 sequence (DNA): TGTGCCAGCGCCCGGGTCGGGGACAAAGCCTACAATGAGCAGTTCTTC. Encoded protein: CASARVGDKAYNEQFF.

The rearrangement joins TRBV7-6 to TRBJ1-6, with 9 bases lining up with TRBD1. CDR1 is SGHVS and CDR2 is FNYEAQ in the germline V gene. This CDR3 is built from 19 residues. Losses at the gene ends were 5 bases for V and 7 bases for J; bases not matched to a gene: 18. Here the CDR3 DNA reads TGTGCCAGCAGCCCGACTAGGACAGGGGCCCCTGAAGCCAATTCACCCCTCCACTTT. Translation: CASSPTRTGAPEANSPLHF. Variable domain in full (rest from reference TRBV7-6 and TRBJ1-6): GAGVSQSPRYKVTKRGQDVALRCDPISGHVSLYWYRQALGQGPEFLTYFNYEAQQDKSGLPNDRFSAERPEGSISTLTIQRTEQRDSAMYRCASSPTRTGAPEANSPLHFGNGTRLTVT.

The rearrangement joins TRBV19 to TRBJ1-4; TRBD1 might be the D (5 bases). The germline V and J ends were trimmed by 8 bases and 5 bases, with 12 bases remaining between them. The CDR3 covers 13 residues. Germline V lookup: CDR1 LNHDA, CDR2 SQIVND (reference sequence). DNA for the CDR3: TGTGCCAGTGAGGGGAAAAGGAATGAAAAACTGTTTTTT. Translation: CASEGKRNEKLFF.

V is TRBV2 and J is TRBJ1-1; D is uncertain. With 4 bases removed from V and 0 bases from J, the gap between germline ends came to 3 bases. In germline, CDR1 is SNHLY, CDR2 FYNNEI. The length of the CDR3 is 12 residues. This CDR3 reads CASSAMNTEAFF. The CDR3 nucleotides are TGTGCCAGCAGTGCTATGAACACTGAAGCTTTCTTT.

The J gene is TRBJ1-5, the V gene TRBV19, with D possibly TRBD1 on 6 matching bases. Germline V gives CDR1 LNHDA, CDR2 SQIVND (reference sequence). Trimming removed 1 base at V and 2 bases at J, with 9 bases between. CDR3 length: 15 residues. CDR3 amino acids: CASSIGGAGNQPQHF. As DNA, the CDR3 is TGTGCCAGTAGTATAGGGGGGGCAGGCAATCAGCCCCAGCATTTT.

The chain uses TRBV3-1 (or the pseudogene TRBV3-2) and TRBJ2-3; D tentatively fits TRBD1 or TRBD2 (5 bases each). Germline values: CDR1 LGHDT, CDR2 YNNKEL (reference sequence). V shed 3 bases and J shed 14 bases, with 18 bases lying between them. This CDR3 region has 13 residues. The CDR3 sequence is CASSQGRTGGRYF. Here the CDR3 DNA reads TGTGCCAGCAGCCAGGGACGTACGGGCGGGCGGTATTTT.

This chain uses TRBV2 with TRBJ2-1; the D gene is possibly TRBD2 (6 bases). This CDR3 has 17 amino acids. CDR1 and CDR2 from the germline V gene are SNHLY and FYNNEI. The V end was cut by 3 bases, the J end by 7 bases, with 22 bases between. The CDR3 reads CASSDRGWDRGRNEQFF. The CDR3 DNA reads TGTGCCAGCAGTGACAGAGGGTGGGACCGAGGGAGGAATGAGCAGTTCTTC. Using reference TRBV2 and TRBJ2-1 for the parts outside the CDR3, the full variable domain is EPEVTQTPSHQVTQMGQEVILRCVPISNHLYFYWYRQILGQKVEFLVSFYNNEISEKSEIFDDQFSVERPDGSNFTLKIRSTKLEDSAMYFCASSDRGWDRGRNEQFFGPGTRLTVL.

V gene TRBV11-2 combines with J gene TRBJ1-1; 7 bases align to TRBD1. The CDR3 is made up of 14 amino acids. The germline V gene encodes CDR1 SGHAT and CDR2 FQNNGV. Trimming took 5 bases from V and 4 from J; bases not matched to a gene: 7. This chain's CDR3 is CASSVWTGPTEAFF. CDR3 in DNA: TGTGCCAGCAGCGTCTGGACAGGACCCACTGAAGCTTTCTTT. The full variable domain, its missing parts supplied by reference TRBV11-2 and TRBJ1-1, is EAGVAQSPRYKIIEKRQSVAFWCNPISGHATLYWYQQILGQGPKLLIQFQNNGVVDDSQLPKDRFSAERLKGVDSTLKIQPAKLEDSAVYLCASSVWTGPTEAFFGQGTRLTVV.